A single sample is the source of the 21 T cell receptor beta chains below, sequenced in a study of T cell responses to AZD1222 COVID-19 vaccine. Libraries were prepared by immunoSEQ multiplex PCR; TCRdb keeps only in-frame clonotypes and omits some of them. This table has 120,000 to 150,000 clones, approximately 89% appearing once. The source material was peripheral blood, sampled on day 0 of AZD1222 vaccination. The source is an adult in good health.

This clone was observed once. The V call is TRBV7-3, the J call TRBJ2-1; 14 bases are a match to TRBD2. Losses at the gene ends were 5 bases for V and 7 bases for J; bases not matched to a gene: 4. CDR1 and CDR2 (germline): SGHTA, FQGTGA. The CDR3 contains 15 residues. The CDR3 is CASSPRTSGGNEQFF. In DNA, the CDR3 is TGTGCCAGCAGCCCAAGGACTAGCGGGGGGAATGAGCAGTTCTTC.

The chain uses TRBV7-9 and TRBJ1-2, with D possibly matching TRBD1 (5 bases). The V gene lost 3 bases and the J gene lost 5 bases, with 22 bases spanning the gap. CDR3 length: 17 residues. CDR1 and CDR2 (germline): SEHNR, FQNEAQ (reference sequence). CDR3 in amino acids: CASSLGDPSVGGYGYTF. CDR3 bases: TGTGCCAGCAGCTTGGGGGACCCATCTGTCGGGGGATATGGCTACACCTTC.

The V gene is TRBV9, the J gene TRBJ2-2, with D tentatively TRBD2 (5 bases). Per the germline V gene, CDR1 is SGDLS and CDR2 is YYNGEE. V lost 4 bases to trimming and J lost 3 bases, with 25 bases between them. The CDR3 is 19 residues long. CDR3 amino acids: CASSPYLRPRAEDTGELFF. CDR3 bases: TGTGCCAGCAGCCCCTATCTCCGCCCGAGGGCCGAGGACACCGGGGAGCTGTTTTTT.

As DNA, the CDR3 is TGTGCCACCAGCAGAGAGGGGCTAGCGGGAACCACAGATACGCAGTATTTT. Its translation: CATSREGLAGTTDTQYF. This chain connects TRBV15 to TRBJ2-3; 9 bases match TRBD2. The germline CDR1 and CDR2 sequences are LNHNV and YYDKDF (reference sequence). The CDR3 is 17 residues long. Unmatched junction bases numbered 6, after V lost 0 bases and J lost 2 bases.

V is TRBV2 and J is TRBJ1-2; no firm D call. This CDR3 contains 13 residues. CDR1 SNHLY and CDR2 FYNNEI come from the germline V gene. Trimming pared 1 base from V and 3 bases from J, leaving 6 bases between. The CDR3 sequence is CASSEGSYYGYTF. DNA of the CDR3: TGTGCCAGCAGTGAAGGGAGCTACTATGGCTACACCTTC.

V is TRBV5-8 and J is TRBJ2-5; D may correspond to TRBD1 or TRBD2 (6 bases each). CDR3 length: 15 amino acids. Germline CDR1 reads SGHTS; CDR2 reads YDEGEE. With 1 base removed from V and 4 bases from J, the gap between germline ends came to 14 bases. CDR3 amino acids: CASSLRGRRPETQYF. CDR3 in DNA: TGTGCCAGCAGCTTGCGGGGGCGTCGGCCAGAGACCCAGTACTTC.

The chain couples TRBV7-2 to TRBJ2-7; the match to TRBD1 covers 8 bases. CDR1 and CDR2 from the germline V gene are SGHTA and FQGNSA. The CDR3 totals 15 residues. V was pared by 5 bases and J by 3 bases, with 9 bases of the junction left unmatched. The CDR3 protein is CASSPRQGINYEQYF. The CDR3 bases are TGTGCCAGCAGCCCGCGACAGGGGATTAACTACGAGCAGTACTTC.

This clone was seen only once. For the CDR3, the DNA is TGTGCCAGCAGCTCATCCGGGACGGGTTCAATTCAGTACTTC. Translating it yields CASSSSGTGSIQYF. The rearrangement joins TRBV7-9 to TRBJ2-4; the D gene could be TRBD1 or TRBD2 (5 bases each). Germline CDR1 is SEHNR and CDR2 is FQNEAQ (reference sequence). The CDR3 has 14 residues. The V gene lost 4 bases and the J gene lost 10 bases, with 17 bases spanning the gap. The full variable domain, completed using reference TRBV7-9 and TRBJ2-4, is DTGVSQNPRHKITKRGQNVTFRCDPISEHNRLYWYRQTLGQGPEFLTYFQNEAQLEKSRLLSDRFSAERPKGSFSTLEIQRTEQGDSAMYLCASSSSGTGSIQYFGAGTRLSVL.

The chain uses TRBV7-6 and TRBJ2-2; 7 positions agree with TRBD2. Losses at the gene ends were 5 bases for V and 7 bases for J; bases not matched to a gene: 13. CDR3 length: 16 residues. CDR1 is SGHVS and CDR2 is FNYEAQ in the germline V gene. CDR3 region: CASSILTAGEVGELFF. For the CDR3, the DNA is TGTGCCAGCAGCATTTTGACGGCGGGAGAGGTCGGGGAGCTGTTTTTT.

V gene TRBV5-1 combines with J gene TRBJ1-6; no clear D gene. The length of the CDR3 is 14 residues. Trimming left V 0 bases short and J 5 bases short, with 6 bases between. Germline V CDR1 and CDR2: SGHRS, YFSETQ. As DNA, the CDR3 is TGCGCCAGCAGCTTGGACAGAAATAATTCACCCCTCCACTTT. Amino acids: CASSLDRNNSPLHF.

The genes are TRBV2 and TRBJ1-2; no clear D gene. Germline V lookup: CDR1 SNHLY, CDR2 FYNNEI. CDR3 length: 11 amino acids. Between the trimmed V and J ends, which lost 6 bases and 8 bases, there was a span of 10 bases. The CDR3 loop is CASRYGGGYTF. CDR3 bases: TGTGCCAGCAGGTACGGAGGAGGCTACACCTTC.

The chain employs TRBV6-5 and TRBJ1-2; D gene ambiguous. Germline-derived CDR1 and CDR2 are MNHEY and SVGAGI. The CDR3 totals 13 residues. V dropped 3 bases and J dropped 0 bases, with 5 bases sitting between them. The CDR3 DNA sequence: TGTGCCAGCAGTTATCAGACTAACTATGGCTACACCTTC. It translates to CASSYQTNYGYTF.

The chain couples TRBV6-2 or TRBV6-3 to TRBJ2-7; TRBD1 agrees at 7 bases. The CDR3 covers 13 residues. With 5 bases clipped from V and 3 bases from J, the junction kept 4 bases outside the gene matches. Germline assignment: CDR1 MNHEY and CDR2 SVGEGT. CDR3 sequence reads: CASSGQVHYEQYF. The CDR3 DNA reads TGTGCCAGCAGTGGACAGGTCCACTACGAGCAGTACTTC.

The chain joins TRBV5-1 to TRBJ1-2; D possibly corresponds to TRBD1 (5 bases). Trimming left V 4 bases short and J 8 bases short, with 18 bases between. The CDR3 runs to 14 residues. Germline V gives CDR1 SGHRS, CDR2 YFSETQ. The DNA of the CDR3 is TGCGCCAGCAGCCCCGCGCCCCAAGGGGACGGCTACACCTTC. This codes for CASSPAPQGDGYTF. Variable domain in full (rest from reference TRBV5-1 and TRBJ1-2): KAGVTQTPRYLIKTRGQQVTLSCSPISGHRSVSWYQQTPGQGLQFLFEYFSETQRNKGNFPGRFSGRQFSNSRSEMNVSTLELGDSALYLCASSPAPQGDGYTFGSGTRLTVV.

This rearrangement joins TRBV29-1 to TRBJ1-2, with D possibly matching TRBD1 (6 bases). This CDR3 has 14 amino acids. Trimming stripped 6 bases from V and 3 bases from J, with 17 bases between. The germline V gene has CDR1 SQVTM and CDR2 ANQGSEA. The CDR3 DNA reads TGCAGCGTAGCCAAGACAGGAGTTGACTATGGCTACACCTTC. Amino acids: CSVAKTGVDYGYTF.

The chain joins TRBV5-5 to TRBJ1-5; D gene ambiguous. Germline V lookup: CDR1 SGHKS, CDR2 YYEKEE (reference sequence). With 4 bases removed from V and 5 bases from J, the gap between germline ends came to 19 bases. This CDR3 is 16 amino acids long. The CDR3: CASSRMDATGYQPQHF. The CDR3 DNA reads as TGTGCCAGCAGCCGGATGGACGCCACCGGCTATCAGCCCCAGCATTTT.

The CDR3 here is CSVEEEGRGRPLNTIYF. For the CDR3, the DNA is TGCAGCGTTGAAGAGGAGGGCAGGGGACGTCCCCTGAACACCATATATTTT. V is TRBV29-1 and J is TRBJ1-3; a weak D match, TRBD1 (6 bases). Germline values: CDR1 SQVTM, CDR2 ANQGSEA. V was pared by 0 bases and J by 7 bases, with 22 bases between. The CDR3 runs to 17 residues.

The genes are TRBV2 and TRBJ1-5; unclear D gene. The ends were cut back, 3 bases at V and 4 bases at J, with 7 bases in the middle. The CDR3 spans 13 residues. Germline CDR1 is SNHLY and CDR2 is FYNNEI. The CDR3 bases are TGTGCCAGCAGTGACGGACTAAATCAGCCCCAGCATTTT. This sequence encodes CASSDGLNQPQHF.

The chain employs TRBV10-3 and TRBJ2-7, with D perhaps TRBD2 (6 bases). This CDR3 has 12 residues. Germline V gives CDR1 ENHRY, CDR2 SYGVKD. The CDR3 is CANGGNSYEQYF. For the CDR3, the DNA is TGTGCGAATGGAGGGAATTCCTACGAGCAGTACTTC.

This clone has just one count. The rearrangement links TRBV9 to TRBJ1-1; D perhaps matches TRBD1 (5 bases). Germline CDR1 is SGDLS and CDR2 is YYNGEE. The CDR3 consists of 15 residues. V was shortened by 3 bases and J by 1 base, with 13 bases between the two germline ends. The CDR3, as DNA: TGTGCCAGCAGCGACCCAGGGATTGGGAACACTGAAGCTTTCTTT. Translated, it gives CASSDPGIGNTEAFF.

The V call is TRBV7-2, the J call TRBJ1-3, with D tentatively TRBD1 (6 bases). V was trimmed by 3 bases and J by 4 bases, leaving 10 bases between them. This CDR3 comprises 14 residues. CDR1 is SGHTA, CDR2 FQGNSA, per germline. CDR3 coding DNA: TGTGCCAGCAGCTTCACAGGGTCAGGAAACACCATATATTTT. Its protein is CASSFTGSGNTIYF.